This T cell receptor (beta chain) emerged from a study of control samples from healthy donors and cancer patients. The V gene's germline CDR1 is MDHEN and CDR2 SYDVKM. The germline V and J ends were trimmed by 3 bases and 3 bases, with 8 bases remaining between them. There are 13 residues in the CDR3. This clone appeared a few times. Using immunoSEQ multiplex PCR, the repertoire was profiled, and TCRdb retains in-frame clones only, with some absent. Among about 85,000 clones listed, about 89% were seen once. The chain has TRBV28 and TRBJ1-1, with a tentative D call TRBD1 (5 bases). The specimen was blood. The clonotype comes from a woman between 55 and 75 years old in good health. The CDR3 sequence: CASSFKGHTEAFF. The CDR3 coding sequence is TGTGCCAGCAGTTTTAAGGGGCACACTGAAGCTTTCTTT.